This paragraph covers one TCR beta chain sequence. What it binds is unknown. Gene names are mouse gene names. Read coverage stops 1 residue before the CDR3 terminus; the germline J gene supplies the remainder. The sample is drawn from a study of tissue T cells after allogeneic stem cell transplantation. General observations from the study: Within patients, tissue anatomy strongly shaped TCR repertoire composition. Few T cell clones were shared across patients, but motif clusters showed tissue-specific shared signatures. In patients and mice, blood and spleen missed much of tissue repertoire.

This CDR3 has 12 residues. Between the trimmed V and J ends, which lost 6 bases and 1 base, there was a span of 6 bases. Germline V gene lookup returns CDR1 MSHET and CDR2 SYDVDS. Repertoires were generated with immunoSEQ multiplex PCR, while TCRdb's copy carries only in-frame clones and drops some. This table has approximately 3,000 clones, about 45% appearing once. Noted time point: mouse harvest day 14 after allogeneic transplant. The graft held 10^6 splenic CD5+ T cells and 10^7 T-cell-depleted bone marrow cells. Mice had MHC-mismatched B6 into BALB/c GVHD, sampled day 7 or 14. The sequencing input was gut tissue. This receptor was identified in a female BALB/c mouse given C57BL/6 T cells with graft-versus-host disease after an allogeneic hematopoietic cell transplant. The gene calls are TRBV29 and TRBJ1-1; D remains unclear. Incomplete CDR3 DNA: TGTGCTAGCAGCTACAGGAACACAGAAGTCTTC. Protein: CASSYRNTEVF. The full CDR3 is CASSYRNTEVFF.